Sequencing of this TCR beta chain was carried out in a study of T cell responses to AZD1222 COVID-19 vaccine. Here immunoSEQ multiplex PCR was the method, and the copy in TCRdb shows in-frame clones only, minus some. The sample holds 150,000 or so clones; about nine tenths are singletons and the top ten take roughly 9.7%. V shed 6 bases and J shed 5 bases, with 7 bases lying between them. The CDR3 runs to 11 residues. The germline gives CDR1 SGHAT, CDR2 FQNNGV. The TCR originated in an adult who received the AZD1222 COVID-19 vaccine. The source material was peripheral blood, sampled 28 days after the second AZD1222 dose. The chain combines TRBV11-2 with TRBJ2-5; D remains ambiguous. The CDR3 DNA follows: TGTGCCAGCAGACATGGGGAGACCCAGTACTTC. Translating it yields CASRHGETQYF.